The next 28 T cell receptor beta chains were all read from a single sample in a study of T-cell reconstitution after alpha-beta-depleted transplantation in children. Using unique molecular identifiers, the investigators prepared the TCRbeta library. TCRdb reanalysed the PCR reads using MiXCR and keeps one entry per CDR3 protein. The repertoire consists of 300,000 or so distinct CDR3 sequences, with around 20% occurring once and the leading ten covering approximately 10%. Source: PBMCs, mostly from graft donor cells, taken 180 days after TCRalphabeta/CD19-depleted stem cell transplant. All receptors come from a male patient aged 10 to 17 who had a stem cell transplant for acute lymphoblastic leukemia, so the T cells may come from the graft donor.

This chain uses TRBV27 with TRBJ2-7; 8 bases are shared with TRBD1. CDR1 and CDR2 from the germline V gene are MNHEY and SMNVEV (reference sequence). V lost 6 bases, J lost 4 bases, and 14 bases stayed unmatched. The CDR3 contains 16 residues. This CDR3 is CASRVLTGEVGYEQYF. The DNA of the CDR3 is TGTGCCAGCAGAGTCTTGACAGGGGAGGTGGGGTACGAGCAGTACTTC.

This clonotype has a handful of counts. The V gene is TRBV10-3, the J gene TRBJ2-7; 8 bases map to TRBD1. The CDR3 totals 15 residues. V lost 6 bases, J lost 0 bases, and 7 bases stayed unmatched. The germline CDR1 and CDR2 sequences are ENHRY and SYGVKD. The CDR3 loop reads CAIRTWTGPSYEQYF. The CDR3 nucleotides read TGTGCCATCAGGACTTGGACAGGGCCCTCCTACGAGCAGTACTTC.

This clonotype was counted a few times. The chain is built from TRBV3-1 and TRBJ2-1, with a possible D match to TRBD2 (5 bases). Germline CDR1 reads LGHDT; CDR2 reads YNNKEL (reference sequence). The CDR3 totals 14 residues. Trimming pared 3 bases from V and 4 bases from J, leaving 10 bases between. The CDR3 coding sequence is TGTGCCAGCAGCCAGAGGGAATATTACAATGAGCAGTTCTTC. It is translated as CASSQREYYNEQFF.

The CDR3 nucleotides are TGTGCCAGCAGTTTACTACAGGGTCCCACTCGGCCTTACTACGAGCAGTACTTC. Its protein is CASSLLQGPTRPYYEQYF. The chain has TRBV12-3 or TRBV12-4 and TRBJ2-7; possible D gene TRBD1, 6 bases. The ends were cut back, 2 bases at V and 3 bases at J, with 23 bases in the middle. The CDR3 is 18 amino acids.

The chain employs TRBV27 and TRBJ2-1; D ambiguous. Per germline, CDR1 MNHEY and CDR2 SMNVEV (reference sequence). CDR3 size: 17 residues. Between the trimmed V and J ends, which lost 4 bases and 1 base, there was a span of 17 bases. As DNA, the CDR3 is TGTGCCAGCAGTTCCCGAACTCCGATTATATCCTACAATGAGCAGTTCTTC. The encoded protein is CASSSRTPIISYNEQFF.

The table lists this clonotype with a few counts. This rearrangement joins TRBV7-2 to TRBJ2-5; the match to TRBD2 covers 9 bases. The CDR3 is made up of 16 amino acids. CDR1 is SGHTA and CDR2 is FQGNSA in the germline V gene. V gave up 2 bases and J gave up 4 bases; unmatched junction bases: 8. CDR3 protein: CASSLSSGSPRETQYF. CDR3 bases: TGTGCCAGCAGCTTAAGTAGCGGGAGTCCCCGAGAGACCCAGTACTTC.

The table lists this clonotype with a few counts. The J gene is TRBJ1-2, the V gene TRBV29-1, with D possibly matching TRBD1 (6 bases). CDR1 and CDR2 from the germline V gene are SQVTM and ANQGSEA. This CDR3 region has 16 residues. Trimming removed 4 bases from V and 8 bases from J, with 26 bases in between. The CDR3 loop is CSVGSGTASWTEGYTF. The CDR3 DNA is TGCAGCGTTGGAAGCGGAACAGCCTCATGGACAGAGGGCTACACCTTC.

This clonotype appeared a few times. The CDR3 bases are TGCAGCGTTGGGGGCGGACTTGTGGGACCCCAGCATTTT. Its protein is CSVGGGLVGPQHF. The chain combines TRBV29-1 with TRBJ1-5; possible D gene TRBD1, 5 bases. This CDR3 has 13 amino acids. The V gene lost 4 bases and the J gene lost 10 bases, with 17 bases spanning the gap. The germline V gene encodes CDR1 SQVTM and CDR2 ANQGSEA.

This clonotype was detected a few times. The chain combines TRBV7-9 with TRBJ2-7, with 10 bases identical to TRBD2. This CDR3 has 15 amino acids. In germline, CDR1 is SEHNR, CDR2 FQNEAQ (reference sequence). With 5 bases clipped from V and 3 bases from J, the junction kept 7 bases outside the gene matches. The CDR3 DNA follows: TGTGCCAGCAGCGACGGACTAGCGGTTTTCTACGAGCAGTACTTC. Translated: CASSDGLAVFYEQYF.

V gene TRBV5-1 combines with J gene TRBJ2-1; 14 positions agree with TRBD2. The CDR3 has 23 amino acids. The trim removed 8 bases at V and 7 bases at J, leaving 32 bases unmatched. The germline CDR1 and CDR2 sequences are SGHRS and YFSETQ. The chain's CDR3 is CASRPRLTGIFGLAGGGDNEQFF. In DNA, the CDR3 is TGCGCCAGTAGACCGAGGTTGACAGGCATATTCGGACTAGCGGGAGGAGGTGATAATGAGCAGTTCTTC.

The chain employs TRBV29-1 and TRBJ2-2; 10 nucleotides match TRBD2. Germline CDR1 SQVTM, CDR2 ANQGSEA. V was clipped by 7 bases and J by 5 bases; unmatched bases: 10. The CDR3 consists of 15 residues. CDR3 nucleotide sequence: TGCAGCGCCCTAAAGCGGGAGGGCCGGACCGGGGAGCTGTTTTTT. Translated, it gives CSALKREGRTGELFF.

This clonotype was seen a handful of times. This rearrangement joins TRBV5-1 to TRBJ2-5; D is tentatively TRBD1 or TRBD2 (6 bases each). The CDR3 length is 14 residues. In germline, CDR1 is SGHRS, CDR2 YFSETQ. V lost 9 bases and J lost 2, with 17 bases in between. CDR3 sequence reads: CATHEGDSQETQYF. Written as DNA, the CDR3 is TGCGCCACCCACGAGGGGGACTCACAAGAGACCCAGTACTTC.

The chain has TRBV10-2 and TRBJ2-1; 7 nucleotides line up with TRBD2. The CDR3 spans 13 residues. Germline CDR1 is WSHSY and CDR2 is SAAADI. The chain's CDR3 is CAASGDYTMTQFF. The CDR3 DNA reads TGCGCAGCATCGGGGGACTATACAATGACGCAGTTCTTC.

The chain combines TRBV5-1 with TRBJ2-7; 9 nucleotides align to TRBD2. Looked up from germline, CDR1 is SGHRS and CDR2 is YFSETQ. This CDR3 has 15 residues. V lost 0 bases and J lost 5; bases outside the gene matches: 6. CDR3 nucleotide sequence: TGCGCCAGCAGCTTGGGGGCGGGAGGGCCGGACGAGCAGTACTTC. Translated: CASSLGAGGPDEQYF. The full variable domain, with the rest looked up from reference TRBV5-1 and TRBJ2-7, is KAGVTQTPRYLIKTRGQQVTLSCSPISGHRSVSWYQQTPGQGLQFLFEYFSETQRNKGNFPGRFSGRQFSNSRSEMNVSTLELGDSALYLCASSLGAGGPDEQYFGPGTRLTVT.

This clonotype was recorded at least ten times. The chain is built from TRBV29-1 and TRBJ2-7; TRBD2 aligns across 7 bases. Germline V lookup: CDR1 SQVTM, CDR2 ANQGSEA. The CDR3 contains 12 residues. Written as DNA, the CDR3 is TGCAGTGTCGAGGGACTATCCTACGAGCAGTACTTC. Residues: CSVEGLSYEQYF.

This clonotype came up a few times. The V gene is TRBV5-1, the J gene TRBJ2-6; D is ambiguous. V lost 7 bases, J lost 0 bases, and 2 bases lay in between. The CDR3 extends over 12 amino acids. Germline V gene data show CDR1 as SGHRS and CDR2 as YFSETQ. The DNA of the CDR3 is TGCGCCAGCTACTCTGGGGCCAACGTCCTGACTTTC. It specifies CASYSGANVLTF.

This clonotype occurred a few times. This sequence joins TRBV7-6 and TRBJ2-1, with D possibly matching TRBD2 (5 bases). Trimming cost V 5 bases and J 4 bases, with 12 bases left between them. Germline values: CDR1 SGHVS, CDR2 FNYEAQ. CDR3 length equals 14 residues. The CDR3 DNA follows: TGTGCCAGCAGCCGACAAAAGCGGTACAATGAGCAGTTCTTC. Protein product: CASSRQKRYNEQFF.

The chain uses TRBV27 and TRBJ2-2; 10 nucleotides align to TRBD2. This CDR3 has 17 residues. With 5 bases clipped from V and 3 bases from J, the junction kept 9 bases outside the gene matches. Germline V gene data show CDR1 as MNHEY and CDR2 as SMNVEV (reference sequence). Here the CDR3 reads CASSEGFLAGDTGELFF. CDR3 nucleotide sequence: TGTGCCAGCAGTGAAGGGTTTCTAGCGGGAGACACCGGGGAGCTGTTTTTT.

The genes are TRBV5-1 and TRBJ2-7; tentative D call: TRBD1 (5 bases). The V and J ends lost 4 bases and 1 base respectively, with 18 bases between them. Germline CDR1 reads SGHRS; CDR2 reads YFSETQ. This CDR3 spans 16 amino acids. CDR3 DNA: TGCGCCAGCAGCATGTCGGCGACAGTTCTTTCCTACGAGCAGTACTTC. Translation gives CASSMSATVLSYEQYF.

The CDR3 spells CASSPGTTNTGELFF. The DNA of the CDR3 is TGTGCCAGCAGCCCTGGGACTACGAACACCGGGGAGCTGTTTTTT. The gene calls are TRBV7-3 and TRBJ2-2, with 7 bases fitting TRBD2. Germline V CDR1 and CDR2: SGHTA, FQGTGA. The CDR3 runs 15 residues. Trimming cost V 5 bases and J 0 bases; bases outside gene matches: 3.

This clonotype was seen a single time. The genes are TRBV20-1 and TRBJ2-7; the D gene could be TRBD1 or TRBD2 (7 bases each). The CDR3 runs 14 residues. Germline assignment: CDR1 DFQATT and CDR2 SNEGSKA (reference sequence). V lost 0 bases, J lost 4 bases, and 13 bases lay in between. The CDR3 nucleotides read TGCAGTGCTAGAGAGGGAGGGGGCGGGTACGAGCAGTACTTC. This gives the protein CSAREGGGGYEQYF.

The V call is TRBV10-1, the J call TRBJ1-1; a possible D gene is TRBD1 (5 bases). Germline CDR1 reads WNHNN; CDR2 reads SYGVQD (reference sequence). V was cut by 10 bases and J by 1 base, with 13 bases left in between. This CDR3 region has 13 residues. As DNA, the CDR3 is TGCGCCACGTCGGGGGGTCGGAACACTGAAGCTTTCTTT. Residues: CATSGGRNTEAFF.

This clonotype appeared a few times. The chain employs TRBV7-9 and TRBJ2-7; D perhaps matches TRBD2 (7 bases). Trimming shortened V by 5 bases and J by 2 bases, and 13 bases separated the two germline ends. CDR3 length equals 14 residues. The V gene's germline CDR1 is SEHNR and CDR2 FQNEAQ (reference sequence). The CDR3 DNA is TGTGCCAGCAGCCTCGGGGGGCCAGCCTACGAGCAGTACTTC. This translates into CASSLGGPAYEQYF.

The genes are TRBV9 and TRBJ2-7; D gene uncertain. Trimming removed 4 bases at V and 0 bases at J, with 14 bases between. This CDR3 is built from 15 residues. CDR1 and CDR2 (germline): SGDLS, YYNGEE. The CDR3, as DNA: TGTGCCAGCAGCCCCCACAGTACGTACTCCTACGAGCAGTACTTC. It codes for CASSPHSTYSYEQYF.

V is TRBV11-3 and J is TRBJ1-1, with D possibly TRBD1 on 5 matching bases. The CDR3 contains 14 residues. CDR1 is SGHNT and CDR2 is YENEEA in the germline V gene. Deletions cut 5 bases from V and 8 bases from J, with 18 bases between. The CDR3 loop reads CASSPLREGEEAFF. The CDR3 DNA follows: TGTGCCAGCAGCCCACTCAGGGAGGGAGAAGAAGCTTTCTTT.

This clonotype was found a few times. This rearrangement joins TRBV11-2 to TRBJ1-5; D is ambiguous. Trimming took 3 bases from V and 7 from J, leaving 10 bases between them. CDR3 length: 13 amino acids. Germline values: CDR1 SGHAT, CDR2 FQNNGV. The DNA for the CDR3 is TGTGCCAGCAGCTTCCTCGACTTACAGCCCCAGCATTTT. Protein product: CASSFLDLQPQHF.

As DNA, the CDR3 is TGTGCCATCAGTGAATTCGATAGCGGGACCTCCTACAATGAGCAGTTCTTC. This codes for CAISEFDSGTSYNEQFF. The chain uses TRBV10-3 and TRBJ2-1; 8 nucleotides agree with TRBD2. Germline loops: CDR1 ENHRY, CDR2 SYGVKD. J lost 0 bases, V lost 3 bases, and 7 bases had no gene match. This CDR3 contains 17 residues.

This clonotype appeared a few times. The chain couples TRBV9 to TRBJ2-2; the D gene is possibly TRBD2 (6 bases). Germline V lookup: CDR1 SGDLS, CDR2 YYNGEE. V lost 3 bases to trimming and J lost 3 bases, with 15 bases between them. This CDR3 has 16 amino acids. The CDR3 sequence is CASSASGLTYTGELFF. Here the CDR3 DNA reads TGTGCCAGCAGCGCCTCGGGACTCACCTACACCGGGGAGCTGTTTTTT.